One and the same sample provided the 20 T cell receptor beta chains below, sequenced in a study of blood T cells in healthy people across ages. Using a J-beta primer mix together with a sample-barcoded 5' primer, a second PCR was run for about 6 to 11 cycles. A single record per CDR3 protein comes from TCRdb applying MiXCR to the 5' RACE reads. The table has roughly 900,000 distinct CDR3 sequences, roughly 50% seen once. Sequenced: blood. The receptors come from a man aged 30 to 39 in good health.

The chain recombines TRBV5-5 with TRBJ2-7; D is unclear. With 1 base removed from V and 4 bases from J, the gap between germline ends came to 9 bases. The CDR3 totals 13 residues. Per germline, CDR1 SGHKS and CDR2 YYEKEE (reference sequence). CDR3 loop: CASSLPWGYEQYF. The DNA of the CDR3 is TGTGCCAGCAGCTTGCCTTGGGGTTACGAGCAGTACTTC.

The chain carries TRBV5-1 and TRBJ1-1, with D unresolved. This CDR3 has 14 residues. The germline V and J ends were trimmed by 4 bases and 4 bases, with 14 bases remaining between them. Germline V CDR1 and CDR2: SGHRS, YFSETQ. The CDR3 spells CASSIELRGTEAFF. CDR3 in DNA: TGCGCCAGCAGCATTGAACTTCGGGGCACTGAAGCTTTCTTT.

This chain uses TRBV6-1 with TRBJ1-5; D ambiguous. Germline CDR1 reads MNHNS; CDR2 reads SASEGT. This CDR3 spans 13 amino acids. Trimming removed 2 bases from V and 4 bases from J, with 6 bases in between. The CDR3 sequence: CASSEFANQPQHF. Here the CDR3 DNA reads TGTGCCAGCAGTGAATTTGCAAATCAGCCCCAGCATTTT.

In DNA form, the CDR3 reads TGCAGTGCCCCTCGAGGGCCACAAAACTATGGCTACACCTTC. Protein product: CSAPRGPQNYGYTF. The chain recombines TRBV20-1 with TRBJ1-2; D is undetermined. The germline V gene encodes CDR1 DFQATT and CDR2 SNEGSKA (reference sequence). Trimming shortened V by 6 bases and J by 2 bases, and 16 bases separated the two germline ends. The CDR3 sequence is 14 residues long.

The table lists this clonotype with a few counts. The J gene is TRBJ2-7, the V gene TRBV20-1; D is unclear. The V and J ends lost 3 bases and 0 bases respectively, with 18 bases between them. This CDR3 spans 16 amino acids. CDR1 is DFQATT, CDR2 SNEGSKA, per germline (reference sequence). The CDR3 spells CSASTHKPQYSYEQYF. Written as DNA, the CDR3 is TGCAGTGCTAGCACCCACAAGCCTCAATACTCCTACGAGCAGTACTTC.

Notes on this clonotype: One end of the junction fails to match germline, which may point to a read error. The V gene is TRBV4-2, the J gene TRBJ2-7, with D perhaps matching TRBD1 (7 bases). CDR3 size: 16 residues. CDR1 LGHNA and CDR2 YNFKEQ come from the germline V gene. CDR3 bases: TGTGCCAACAGCCACCGGGGGACAGCCCAAAGGGAGACTCAGTACTTC. Translated, it gives CANSHRGTAQRETQYF.

In its sample, this clonotype was seen a few times. The V and J genes are TRBV7-9 and TRBJ2-3; D possibly matches TRBD1 or TRBD2 (5 bases each). CDR1 is SEHNR, CDR2 FQNEAQ, per germline (reference sequence). This CDR3 is built from 15 residues. The V end was cut by 7 bases, the J end by 2 bases, with 16 bases between. The CDR3 spells CASTAPGANTDTQYF. The DNA of the CDR3 is TGTGCCAGCACAGCCCCCGGGGCGAACACAGATACGCAGTATTTT.

The table lists this clonotype with a few counts. V is TRBV25-1 and J is TRBJ1-1; D might be TRBD1 (5 bases). The germline CDR1 and CDR2 sequences are MGHDK and SYGVNS. Trimming left V 2 bases short and J 6 bases short, with 13 bases between. CDR3 size: 14 residues. The CDR3 region is CASSENRHSAEAFF. In DNA form, the CDR3 reads TGTGCCAGCAGTGAAAACAGGCATTCCGCTGAAGCTTTCTTT. Full variable domain (missing parts from reference TRBV25-1 and TRBJ1-1): EADIYQTPRYLVIGTGKKITLECSQTMGHDKMYWYQQDPGMELHLIHYSYGVNSTEKGDLSSESTVSRIRTEHFPLTLESARPSHTSQYLCASSENRHSAEAFFGQGTRLTVV.

Regarding this clonotype: A read error may be the cause here, since a much bigger clone is one base away. The J gene is TRBJ1-5, the V gene TRBV20-1; D remains unclear. The CDR3 is 12 residues long. Germline CDR1 DFQATT, CDR2 SNEGSKA (reference sequence). The CDR3 bases are TGCAGTGCAGGCGGAAGCAATCAGCCCCGGCATTTT. It specifies CSAGGSNQPRHF.

This chain connects TRBV4-2 to TRBJ2-1; unclear D gene. The assigned J gene may be wrong: the sequence end matches TRBJ2-7 better. CDR3 length: 15 amino acids. From germline, CDR1 is LGHNA and CDR2 YNFKEQ. CDR3 nucleotide sequence: TGTGCCAGCAGCCAAGATCGAGAAGGTGTCAACGAGCAGTACTTC. Translating it yields CASSQDREGVNEQYF.

The chain is built from TRBV11-1 and TRBJ2-7; 7 bases fit TRBD1. The CDR3 extends over 14 amino acids. Per the germline V gene, CDR1 is SGHAT and CDR2 is FQDESV (reference sequence). Unmatched junction bases numbered 6, after V lost 3 bases and J lost 4 bases. The CDR3 loop is CASSFEQGTYEQYF. The CDR3 nucleotides read TGTGCCAGCAGCTTTGAACAGGGGACGTACGAGCAGTACTTC.

The gene calls are TRBV4-1 and TRBJ1-5; D remains unclear. V was shortened by 1 base and J by 0 bases, with 10 bases between the two germline ends. The germline V gene encodes CDR1 MGHRA and CDR2 YSYEKL. The CDR3 length is 16 residues. This CDR3 reads CASSQVGRDSNQPQHF. In DNA, the CDR3 is TGCGCCAGCAGCCAAGTCGGTAGAGATAGCAATCAGCCCCAGCATTTT.

J is TRBJ1-1 and V is TRBV27; 8 bases line up with TRBD1. Germline CDR1 reads MNHEY; CDR2 reads SMNVEV (reference sequence). Trimming took 4 bases from V and 5 from J; bases not matched to a gene: 9. The length of the CDR3 is 15 residues. The CDR3 bases are TGTGCCAGCAGTTCACCACAGGGGGGTAGGACTGAAGCTTTCTTT. Its translation: CASSSPQGGRTEAFF.

The chain links TRBV12-3 or TRBV12-4 to TRBJ1-2; TRBD1 might be the D (6 bases). The length of the CDR3 is 14 residues. V was cut by 8 bases and J by 3 bases, with 16 bases left in between. The CDR3 protein is CASSPGAGYYGYTF. In DNA, the CDR3 is TGTGCCAGCTCCCCGGGGGCAGGCTACTATGGCTACACCTTC.

This clonotype has just a few counts. The V and J genes are TRBV6-6 and TRBJ1-4; tentative D call: TRBD1 (5 bases). Germline V gene lookup returns CDR1 MNHNY and CDR2 SVGAGI (reference sequence). There are 13 residues in the CDR3. V dropped 11 bases and J dropped 0 bases, with 10 bases sitting between them. This chain's CDR3 is CAGMGATNEKLFF. In nucleotides, the CDR3 is TGTGCCGGGATGGGGGCAACTAATGAAAAACTGTTTTTT.

The gene calls are TRBV20-1 and TRBJ2-5, with 7 bases that match TRBD1. The CDR3 has 14 residues. Trimming cost V 5 bases and J 4 bases; bases outside gene matches: 10. CDR1 is DFQATT, CDR2 SNEGSKA, per germline (reference sequence). The CDR3 here is CSAQTGVGRETQYF. DNA of the CDR3: TGCAGTGCTCAAACAGGGGTGGGCCGAGAGACCCAGTACTTC.

The chain recombines TRBV7-2 with TRBJ2-1; perhaps TRBD1 as D (6 bases). Per the germline V gene, CDR1 is SGHTA and CDR2 is FQGNSA. This CDR3 region has 15 residues. The V and J ends lost 5 bases and 5 bases respectively, with 16 bases between them. Here the CDR3 reads CASSPGITGHNEQFF. The DNA of the CDR3 is TGTGCCAGCAGCCCGGGGATAACAGGGCACAATGAGCAGTTCTTC.

This clonotype has a handful of counts. The V and J genes are TRBV28 and TRBJ2-3; 11 nucleotides match TRBD2. V was clipped by 8 bases and J by 4 bases; unmatched bases: 5. Germline V gene data show CDR1 as MDHEN and CDR2 as SYDVKM. This CDR3 is built from 14 residues. The chain's CDR3 is CASLSGGGSDTQYF. Written as DNA, the CDR3 is TGTGCCAGCCTTAGCGGGGGGGGCTCAGATACGCAGTATTTT.

This clonotype was detected once. The junction shows a germline mismatch at one end, possibly a read error. The V gene is TRBV4-2, the J gene TRBJ2-5; 7 bases agree with TRBD1. From germline, CDR1 is LGHNA and CDR2 YNFKEQ. The CDR3 has 17 amino acids. The CDR3 reads CAGSQDPRQGTEKTQYF. The CDR3 DNA follows: TGTGCCGGCAGCCAAGATCCGAGACAGGGTACGGAGAAGACCCAGTACTTC.

The chain links TRBV28 to TRBJ2-3, with a tentative D call TRBD2 (7 bases). CDR3 length equals 17 residues. V dropped 6 bases and J dropped 0 bases, with 19 bases sitting between them. Per the germline V gene, CDR1 is MDHEN and CDR2 is SYDVKM. CDR3 bases: TGTGCCAGCAGCCCCCAGCGCGGGGGCCTCAGCACAGATACGCAGTATTTT. Its protein product is CASSPQRGGLSTDTQYF.